These 30 T cell receptor beta chains originate from one sample sequenced in a study of T-cell memory formation after mild COVID-19. TCRdb itself ran the 5' RACE reads through MiXCR, one entry per CDR3 protein. The data contain 380,000 or so distinct CDR3 sequences, approximately 14% of them singletons. Material for sequencing was PBMCs or a T cell subset sorted from them (not recorded which). These receptors were taken from a man aged 18 to 35 who had mild COVID-19 (a few samples of this study predate the infection). Cell type and time point are not known.

This clonotype was observed many times. The V and J genes are TRBV7-2 and TRBJ1-2; D is undetermined. The CDR3 spans 14 residues. The germline V gene has CDR1 SGHTA and CDR2 FQGNSA. V lost 5 bases and J 4 bases, leaving 14 bases between the germline ends. CDR3 region: CASSLVKPGYGYTF. CDR3 DNA sequence: TGTGCCAGCAGCCTCGTAAAGCCAGGCTATGGCTACACCTTC.

This clonotype has at least ten counts. The gene calls are TRBV5-1 and TRBJ2-4, with a tentative D call TRBD1 (6 bases). Trimming shortened V by 0 bases and J by 6 bases, and 16 bases separated the two germline ends. The CDR3 spans 16 residues. The germline CDR1 and CDR2 sequences are SGHRS and YFSETQ. The CDR3 is CASSLVGRGFGNIQYF. The CDR3 DNA reads as TGCGCCAGCAGCTTGGTGGGCAGGGGTTTTGGAAACATTCAGTACTTC.

The CDR3, as DNA: TGTGCCAGCAGCCCTGGGGACAAGACCGGGGAGCTGTTTTTT. As protein: CASSPGDKTGELFF. This rearrangement joins TRBV6-5 to TRBJ2-2, with D tentatively TRBD1 (6 bases). Trimming shortened V by 6 bases and J by 5 bases, and 13 bases separated the two germline ends. Germline V gene data show CDR1 as MNHEY and CDR2 as SVGAGI. This CDR3 has 14 residues.

This clonotype was seen more than once but under ten times. The chain employs TRBV11-2 and TRBJ2-1; 14 bases map to TRBD2. This CDR3 has 15 amino acids. The germline V gene has CDR1 SGHAT and CDR2 FQNNGV. V dropped 5 bases and J dropped 4; count of bases not matched to a gene: 1. As DNA, the CDR3 is TGTGCCAGCAGCAGGACTAGCGGGGGGTACAATGAGCAGTTCTTC. It is translated as CASSRTSGGYNEQFF.

The chain has TRBV11-2 and TRBJ1-2; D not resolved. From germline, CDR1 is SGHAT and CDR2 FQNNGV. The CDR3 extends over 13 amino acids. Trimming took off 5 bases at V and 7 bases at J, with 14 bases between the two ends. This CDR3 is CASSAALLGGYTF. CDR3 bases: TGTGCCAGCAGCGCGGCCCTTTTGGGTGGCTACACCTTC.

J is TRBJ2-2 and V is TRBV24-1; D uncertain. CDR1 and CDR2 (germline): KGHDR, SFDVKD. The CDR3 extends over 14 amino acids. V was cut by 7 bases and J by 4 bases, with 12 bases left in between. CDR3 sequence reads: CATRGNLGTGELFF. Here the CDR3 DNA reads TGTGCCACCAGGGGGAATCTCGGCACCGGGGAGCTGTTTTTT.

The chain recombines TRBV11-2 with TRBJ2-3; 12 bases are shared with TRBD2. The junction had 6 bases not matched to a gene; V was cut back by 1 base and J by 7 bases. CDR1 SGHAT and CDR2 FQNNGV come from the germline V gene. The CDR3 totals 16 residues. CDR3 nucleotide sequence: TGTGCCAGCAGCTTAGTTCCTAGCGGGGGGGTAAATACGCAGTATTTT. Protein: CASSLVPSGGVNTQYF.

The chain carries TRBV25-1 and TRBJ1-1; D is unclear. Germline CDR1 and CDR2: MGHDK and SYGVNS. CDR3 size: 12 residues. Trimming left V 3 bases short and J 4 bases short, with 6 bases between. CDR3 sequence: CASSEMATEAFF. CDR3 coding DNA: TGTGCCAGCAGTGAGATGGCCACTGAAGCTTTCTTT.

With respect to this clonotype: The germline gene is not matched at one end of the junction; a read error may be the cause. The J gene is TRBJ2-4, the V gene TRBV18, with 7 bases matching TRBD1. Looked up from germline, CDR1 is KGHSH and CDR2 is LQKENI. The CDR3 has 13 amino acids. The CDR3 sequence: CASSPLADRKGDF. In DNA, the CDR3 is TGTGCCAGCTCACCTCTGGCGGACAGGAAAGGGGACTTC.

This chain connects TRBV4-1 to TRBJ2-1, with 7 bases fitting TRBD1. The CDR3 spans 13 residues. V trimming: 3 bases; J trimming: 9 bases; junction bases outside the gene matches: 5. Germline CDR1 MGHRA, CDR2 YSYEKL. CDR3 region: CASSHSDRVEQFF. CDR3 DNA sequence: TGCGCCAGCAGCCACTCCGACAGGGTTGAGCAGTTCTTC.

The genes are TRBV7-8 and TRBJ2-7; D may be TRBD1 (5 bases). There are 14 residues in the CDR3. The V gene's germline CDR1 is SGHVS and CDR2 FQNEAQ. The V end was cut by 1 base, the J end by 0 bases, with 7 bases between. This CDR3 reads CASSLGGNSYEQYF. The CDR3 DNA is TGTGCCAGCAGCTTAGGGGGCAACTCCTACGAGCAGTACTTC.

CDR3 loop: CASSHSGINQPQHF. The CDR3 DNA is TGTGCCAGCAGCCACTCAGGGATCAATCAGCCCCAGCATTTT. This chain uses TRBV7-9 with TRBJ1-5; D may be TRBD1 (5 bases). The CDR3 runs 14 residues. V shed 5 bases and J shed 3 bases, with 11 bases lying between them. Germline values: CDR1 SEHNR, CDR2 FQNEAQ (reference sequence).

There are a few counts of this clonotype. The V and J genes are TRBV5-8 and TRBJ1-6; TRBD1 aligns across 9 bases. This CDR3 is built from 15 residues. The germline V gene encodes CDR1 SGHTS and CDR2 YDEGEE. The junction had 1 base not matched to a gene; V was cut back by 0 bases and J by 6 bases. The CDR3 DNA sequence: TGTGCCAGCAGCTTGGAGACAGGGGGTAATTCACCCCTCCACTTT. Protein sequence: CASSLETGGNSPLHF.

Only a few counts were recorded for this clonotype. This rearrangement joins TRBV29-1 to TRBJ1-2; weak D call: TRBD1 (6 bases). V lost 3 bases and J lost 5, with 13 bases in between. Germline loops: CDR1 SQVTM, CDR2 ANQGSEA. The CDR3 length is 13 residues. The CDR3 loop reads CSVEGAPMYGYTF. DNA for the CDR3: TGCAGCGTTGAGGGGGCGCCGATGTATGGCTACACCTTC. Combining the CDR3 with reference TRBV29-1 and TRBJ1-2 gives the whole variable domain SAVISQKPSRDICQRGTSLTIQCQVDSQVTMMFWYRQQPGQSLTLIATANQGSEATYESGFVIDKFPISRPNLTFSTLTVSNMSPEDSSIYLCSVEGAPMYGYTFGSGTRLTVV.

This rearrangement joins TRBV7-9 to TRBJ2-7, with D perhaps TRBD2 (7 bases). The germline V gene encodes CDR1 SEHNR and CDR2 FQNEAQ (reference sequence). V was cut by 5 bases and J by 7 bases, with 27 bases left in between. The CDR3 is 17 residues long. The CDR3 DNA is TGTGCCAGCAGCCTGCTGGGGGCTAGCGGTTCCTTTCGGGAGCAGTACGTC. It yields the protein CASSLLGASGSFREQYV.

V is TRBV7-9 and J is TRBJ1-1, with 7 bases identical to TRBD1. V gave up 5 bases and J gave up 4 bases; unmatched junction bases: 10. CDR3 length: 15 residues. Germline V gene data show CDR1 as SEHNR and CDR2 as FQNEAQ (reference sequence). In DNA, the CDR3 is TGTGCCAGCAGCGAGGGGAGGAACAGGGGCACTGAAGCTTTCTTT. Residues: CASSEGRNRGTEAFF. The full variable domain, rest sourced from reference TRBV7-9 and TRBJ1-1, is DTGVSQNPRHKITKRGQNVTFRCDPISEHNRLYWYRQTLGQGPEFLTYFQNEAQLEKSRLLSDRFSAERPKGSFSTLEIQRTEQGDSAMYLCASSEGRNRGTEAFFGQGTRLTVV.

This clonotype was counted many times. This chain links TRBV5-1 with TRBJ2-7; tentative D call: TRBD1 (5 bases). CDR1 is SGHRS, CDR2 YFSETQ, per germline. V was cut by 4 bases and J by 9 bases, with 14 bases left in between. CDR3 length equals 12 residues. CDR3 amino acids: CASSNRRWGQYV. In nucleotides, the CDR3 is TGCGCCAGCAGCAACAGGAGATGGGGGCAGTACGTC.

This rearrangement joins TRBV9 to TRBJ2-2; TRBD1 is a possible D gene (6 bases). V was trimmed by 0 bases and J by 3 bases, leaving 9 bases between them. The CDR3 is 15 residues long. Germline-derived CDR1 and CDR2 are SGDLS and YYNGEE. CDR3 sequence (DNA): TGTGCCAGCAGCGTAGAGGGGGACCACACCGGGGAGCTGTTTTTT. This gives the protein CASSVEGDHTGELFF.

This sequence joins TRBV27 and TRBJ1-5; 8 bases are shared with TRBD1. The CDR3 is 14 amino acids. The germline gives CDR1 MNHEY, CDR2 SMNVEV (reference sequence). V trimming: 8 bases; J trimming: 7 bases; junction bases outside the gene matches: 10. CDR3 coding DNA: TGTGCCAGCGGGAAAGGACAGGGAACCCAGCCCCAGCATTTT. It encodes CASGKGQGTQPQHF.

V usage is TRBV7-2 and J usage is TRBJ2-6, with 9 nucleotides matching TRBD1. Germline V gene sequence: CDR1 SGHTA, CDR2 FQGNSA. This CDR3 contains 21 residues. V shed 1 base, J shed 0 bases, and the junction held 13 bases outside the gene matches. CDR3 sequence: CASSLGAGRGQGISGANVLTF. CDR3 nucleotide sequence: TGTGCCAGCAGCTTAGGGGCGGGTCGGGGACAGGGAATCTCTGGGGCCAACGTCCTGACTTTC.

V and J are TRBV2 and TRBJ2-7; 8 bases map to TRBD1. The CDR3 totals 15 residues. CDR1 is SNHLY, CDR2 FYNNEI, per germline. Trimming took 6 bases from V and 6 from J; bases not matched to a gene: 13. CDR3 residues: CASRQSDRVSREQYF. The CDR3 DNA reads as TGTGCCAGCAGGCAGTCGGACAGGGTGTCTCGCGAGCAGTACTTC.

The V call is TRBV7-6, the J call TRBJ2-3; D perhaps matches TRBD2 (6 bases). The germline gives CDR1 SGHVS, CDR2 FNYEAQ. This CDR3 region has 14 residues. Trimming pared 5 bases from V and 4 bases from J, leaving 13 bases between. The chain's CDR3 is CASSPRGWADTQYF. In DNA, the CDR3 is TGTGCCAGCAGCCCCCGGGGGTGGGCAGATACGCAGTATTTT.

This clonotype was seen more than once but under ten times. CDR3 loop: CATSRGEIVTEAFF. The CDR3 DNA reads as TGTGCCACCAGCAGAGGGGAAATAGTCACTGAAGCTTTCTTT. The chain combines TRBV15 with TRBJ1-1, with no clear D. This CDR3 contains 14 residues. Trimming left V 1 base short and J 4 bases short, with 10 bases between. The germline gives CDR1 LNHNV, CDR2 YYDKDF (reference sequence).

This clonotype was observed a few times. The rearrangement joins TRBV5-6 to TRBJ2-4; D gene ambiguous. CDR1 SGHDT and CDR2 YYEEEE come from the germline V gene. With 0 bases removed from V and 6 bases from J, the gap between germline ends came to 1 base. This CDR3 has 11 residues. In DNA form, the CDR3 reads TGTGCCAGCAGCTTGGGAAACATTCAGTACTTC. Protein product: CASSLGNIQYF.

The chain has TRBV5-6 and TRBJ2-1; tentative D call: TRBD1 (5 bases). V lost 1 base and J 8 bases, leaving 13 bases between the germline ends. The CDR3 loop spans 14 amino acids. From germline, CDR1 is SGHDT and CDR2 YYEEEE. CDR3 DNA: TGTGCCAGCAGCTTGAGTCCTGGGGCGGATGAGCAGTTCTTC. Its protein product is CASSLSPGADEQFF. The full variable domain, in which reference TRBV5-6 and TRBJ2-1 provide the parts outside the CDR3, is DAGVTQSPTHLIKTRGQQVTLRCSPKSGHDTVSWYQQALGQGPQFIFQYYEEEERQRGNFPDRFSGHQFPNYSSELNVNALLLGDSALYLCASSLSPGADEQFFGPGTRLTVL.

This clonotype was seen a handful of times. The chain has TRBV6-5 and TRBJ2-1; D may be TRBD1 (5 bases). The CDR3 totals 14 residues. Trimming left V 2 bases short and J 4 bases short, with 9 bases between. Germline CDR1 reads MNHEY; CDR2 reads SVGAGI. The CDR3 sequence is CASSYRGQYNEQFF. The DNA of the CDR3 is TGTGCCAGCAGTTACAGGGGCCAGTACAATGAGCAGTTCTTC.

This chain uses TRBV12-3 or TRBV12-4 with TRBJ2-1, with TRBD1 identical over 11 bases. This CDR3 spans 15 amino acids. The J segment lost 2 bases and the V segment lost 5 bases, leaving 2 bases of the junction unmatched. The CDR3 loop reads CASSLDRGPYNEQFF. DNA for the CDR3: TGTGCCAGCAGTCTGGACAGGGGGCCCTACAATGAGCAGTTCTTC.

The V and J genes are TRBV4-1 and TRBJ1-2, with D tentatively TRBD1 (6 bases). Germline CDR1 reads MGHRA; CDR2 reads YSYEKL. Trimming removed 0 bases at V and 7 bases at J, with 15 bases between. This CDR3 region has 15 residues. In DNA, the CDR3 is TGCGCCAGCAGCCAAGAAAGCGGGGGGGCGCTTGGCTACACCTTC. It encodes CASSQESGGALGYTF.

This clonotype appeared a few times. The chain uses TRBV5-1 and TRBJ2-2, with 7 bases that match TRBD2. This CDR3 has 15 residues. Germline CDR1 and CDR2: SGHRS and YFSETQ. J gave up 1 base and V 2 bases, and 2 bases lay outside the gene matches. CDR3 in amino acids: CASSFERGNTGELFF. CDR3 DNA: TGCGCCAGCAGCTTTGAGCGGGGGAACACCGGGGAGCTGTTTTTT.

In its sample, this clonotype was seen once. This chain uses TRBV10-3 with TRBJ1-5, with unresolved D. V lost 6 bases to trimming and J lost 5 bases, with 11 bases between them. The CDR3 has 13 amino acids. Germline V lookup: CDR1 ENHRY, CDR2 SYGVKD. The CDR3 bases are TGTGCCATCAGGAACGGTGATGATCAGCCCCAGCATTTT. Translation gives CAIRNGDDQPQHF.